The next 17 T cell receptor beta chains were all read from a single sample in a study of post-analysis software for immune sequencing data. Study observations and caveats: Four to six TRBV segments were more frequent in patients than controls; TRBV5-6, TRBV5-1 and TRBV20-1 belonged to this group.

No cognate antigen is known for these TCRs. cDNA libraries of TCR beta carried unique molecular identifiers. TCRdb reprocessed the PCR reads with MiXCR, giving one entry per CDR3 protein. The sample shows hundreds of thousands of distinct CDR3 sequences, approximately 30% of them seen only once. The material sequenced was blood. These receptors all stem from a girl under 18 with multiple sclerosis.

V usage is TRBV13 and J usage is TRBJ2-3, with D hard to call. The CDR3 spans 14 residues. Germline CDR1 reads PRHDT; CDR2 reads FYEKMQ (reference sequence). V was pared by 0 bases and J by 7 bases, with 11 bases between. CDR3 loop: CASSLGLETHTQYF. The CDR3 nucleotides are TGTGCCAGCAGCTTAGGCCTGGAGACTCATACGCAGTATTTT.

This clonotype was picked up a small number of times. The V gene is TRBV5-6, the J gene TRBJ2-3; 12 bases fit TRBD2. CDR1 is SGHDT, CDR2 YYEEEE, per germline. After removal of 4 bases from V and 7 bases from J, the junction contained 7 bases not matched to a gene. The CDR3 has 15 residues. CDR3 sequence: CASSPVRTSGNTQYF. CDR3 coding DNA: TGTGCCAGCAGCCCCGTCCGGACTAGCGGGAATACGCAGTATTTT.

In this sample, this clonotype turned up many times. The chain joins TRBV4-3 to TRBJ2-5, with 9 bases that match TRBD2. The germline V gene encodes CDR1 LGHNA and CDR2 YSLEER. Trimming cost V 4 bases and J 3 bases; bases outside gene matches: 3. This CDR3 is built from 14 residues. Here the CDR3 reads CASSPGLAEETQYF. In DNA form, the CDR3 reads TGCGCCAGCAGCCCGGGACTAGCAGAAGAGACCCAGTACTTC.

The V and J genes are TRBV24-1 and TRBJ2-1; 8 bases line up with TRBD1. Losses at the gene ends were 4 bases for V and 3 bases for J; bases not matched to a gene: 7. Germline CDR1 and CDR2: KGHDR and SFDVKD. The CDR3 extends over 16 amino acids. The CDR3 DNA reads as TGTGCCACCAGTGACAGCCGGACAGGGATCTACAATGAGCAGTTCTTC. Its translation is CATSDSRTGIYNEQFF.

Here the CDR3 reads CASSSRQGFTEAFF. In DNA form, the CDR3 reads TGTGCCAGCAGTTCCCGACAGGGTTTCACTGAAGCTTTCTTT. The chain uses TRBV6-1 and TRBJ1-1; 7 bases are shared with TRBD1. The junction had 7 bases not matched to a gene; V was cut back by 5 bases and J by 4 bases. This CDR3 is 14 amino acids long. Germline values: CDR1 MNHNS, CDR2 SASEGT.

V is TRBV6-5 and J is TRBJ1-4; D is possibly TRBD1 (5 bases). The V gene's germline CDR1 is MNHEY and CDR2 SVGAGI. The CDR3 has 14 amino acids. Deletions cut 5 bases from V and 5 bases from J, with 12 bases between. In nucleotides, the CDR3 is TGTGCCAGCAGTGTCGACAGACAGAATGAAAAACTGTTTTTT. This sequence encodes CASSVDRQNEKLFF.

This chain uses TRBV6-5 with TRBJ1-1, with a possible D match to TRBD1 (5 bases). The V gene's germline CDR1 is MNHEY and CDR2 SVGAGI. V was trimmed by 5 bases and J by 6 bases, leaving 13 bases between them. The CDR3 extends over 13 amino acids. This CDR3 is CASSAPGIAEAFF. The DNA for the CDR3 is TGTGCCAGCAGTGCCCCAGGGATAGCTGAAGCTTTCTTT.

This clonotype was detected a few times. The chain employs TRBV28 and TRBJ2-3, with D perhaps being TRBD1 or TRBD2 (5 bases each). Trimming removed 6 bases at V and 8 bases at J, with 12 bases between. The CDR3 extends over 12 amino acids. Germline loops: CDR1 MDHEN, CDR2 SYDVKM. The CDR3 loop is CASSPPGRTQYF. In nucleotides, the CDR3 is TGTGCCAGCAGCCCCCCGGGGCGTACGCAGTATTTT.

In this sample, this clonotype turned up a few times. Its ends do not fully match the called genes, so a read error is possible. The chain joins TRBV9 to TRBJ2-3, with D perhaps matching TRBD2 (6 bases). The germline CDR1 and CDR2 sequences are SGDLS and YYNGEE. CDR3 length: 14 amino acids. CDR3 region: CASSVDGSIDTQYF. The CDR3 region has the DNA TGTGCCAGCAGCGTAGACGGGAGCATAGATACGCAGTATTTT. The full variable domain, its missing parts supplied by reference TRBV9 and TRBJ2-3, is DSGVTQTPKHLITATGQRVTLRCSPRSGDLSVYWYQQSLDQGLQFLIQYYNGEERAKGNILERFSAQQFPDLHSELNLSSLELGDSALYFCASSVDGSIDTQYFGPGTRLTVL.

This clonotype came up a few times. This rearrangement joins TRBV12-3 or TRBV12-4 to TRBJ1-1; D perhaps matches TRBD1 (5 bases). The ends were cut back, 6 bases at V and 5 bases at J, with 16 bases in the middle. The CDR3 loop spans 14 amino acids. CDR3: CASRTPGLGTEAFF. The CDR3, as DNA: TGTGCCAGCAGAACCCCGGGGCTAGGGACTGAAGCTTTCTTT.

This clonotype has only a few counts. The chain links TRBV24-1 to TRBJ2-3; D is unresolved. From germline, CDR1 is KGHDR and CDR2 SFDVKD. The CDR3 covers 13 residues. V was shortened by 10 bases and J by 2 bases, with 12 bases between the two germline ends. CDR3 DNA: TGTGCCACTCTTGGCGCGGTCACAGATACGCAGTATTTT. It is translated as CATLGAVTDTQYF.

The chain employs TRBV9 and TRBJ2-7, with TRBD2 as a possible D gene (5 bases). The CDR3 is 13 amino acids. The V gene lost 6 bases and the J gene lost 7 bases, with 17 bases spanning the gap. CDR1 SGDLS and CDR2 YYNGEE come from the germline V gene. CDR3 loop: CASKKEGYNEQYF. The CDR3 DNA reads as TGTGCCAGCAAGAAAGAGGGATACAATGAGCAGTACTTC.

V usage is TRBV20-1 and J usage is TRBJ1-4, with D unresolved. The CDR3 spans 13 residues. Trimming removed 5 bases from V and 4 bases from J, with 11 bases in between. The germline CDR1 and CDR2 sequences are DFQATT and SNEGSKA (reference sequence). The CDR3 sequence: CSAPEEVNEKLFF. The CDR3 region has the DNA TGCAGTGCTCCAGAGGAAGTTAATGAAAAACTGTTTTTT.

The rearrangement joins TRBV6-2 or TRBV6-3 to TRBJ1-1; 10 bases map to TRBD1. Germline CDR1 reads MNHEY; CDR2 reads SVGEGT. Trimming removed 6 bases from V and 2 bases from J; junction bases left unmatched: 12. This CDR3 is 17 amino acids long. The chain's CDR3 is CASSRKTGGRANTEAFF. DNA of the CDR3: TGTGCCAGCAGCCGGAAGACAGGGGGCCGCGCCAACACTGAAGCTTTCTTT.

V usage is TRBV20-1 and J usage is TRBJ1-5; 8 positions agree with TRBD1. Germline CDR1 DFQATT, CDR2 SNEGSKA (reference sequence). CDR3 length: 14 amino acids. The V segment lost 3 bases and the J segment 8 bases; nucleotides outside the gene matches: 9. This chain's CDR3 is CSASSGQGGKPQHF. The CDR3 bases are TGCAGTGCTAGTTCCGGACAGGGTGGGAAGCCCCAGCATTTT.

This clonotype occurred a few times. This chain uses TRBV20-1 with TRBJ2-5; D could derive from TRBD1 or TRBD2 (5 bases each). Matching the DNA end better, TRBJ2-7 makes the J call doubtful. The length of the CDR3 is 13 residues. CDR1 is DFQATT, CDR2 SNEGSKA, per germline (reference sequence). The CDR3 DNA is TGCAGTGCTACCGGGGACGTGCCATACGAGCAGTACTTC. This gives the protein CSATGDVPYEQYF.

The rearrangement uses TRBV6-6 and TRBJ2-2, with D possibly matching TRBD1 (6 bases). The germline CDR1 and CDR2 sequences are MNHNY and SVGAGI (reference sequence). The V gene lost 6 bases and the J gene lost 6 bases, with 17 bases spanning the gap. CDR3 length: 15 amino acids. The CDR3: CASRNGQQWAGELFF. CDR3 nucleotides: TGTGCCAGCAGAAATGGACAGCAATGGGCCGGGGAGCTGTTTTTT.